Listed below are T cell receptor beta chains from one sample, sequenced in a study of shared clonotypes between healthy human individuals. Data came from immunoSEQ multiplex PCR; TCRdb stores just in-frame clones and leaves some out. The table has 850,000 to 1,200,000 clones, about 75% seen once. The source material was memory CD4+ T cells sorted from blood. The source of these receptors is a man aged 18 to 35 in good health. Each CDR3 is given with its conserved first and last residue. The D gene is left open where the match is weak. Clone size is stated in some rows and not others, as once, few, many or a class when expanded.

v_call: TRBV10-3
d_call: NA
clone_size: few
j_call: TRBJ1-1
cdr3_aa: CAISESRAEAFF
cdr3_nt: TGTGCCATCAGTGAGTCCCGAGCTGAAGCTTTCTTT

v_call: TRBV6-5
d_call: NA
clone_size: NA
j_call: TRBJ2-1
cdr3_aa: CASTDGTDLKQFF
cdr3_nt: TGTGCCAGCACCGATGGGACTGATCTAAAGCAGTTCTTC

v_call: TRBV10-3
d_call: NA
clone_size: few
j_call: TRBJ1-1
cdr3_aa: CAISDGGDRAEAFF
cdr3_nt: TGTGCCATCAGTGACGGAGGGGATAGAGCTGAAGCTTTCTTT

v_call: TRBV7-2
d_call: NA
clone_size: NA
j_call: TRBJ2-7
cdr3_aa: CASSGPSVVSYEQYF
cdr3_nt: TGTGCCAGCAGCGGGCCTAGCGTCGTCTCCTACGAGCAGTACTTC

v_call: TRBV10-3
d_call: NA
clone_size: NA
j_call: TRBJ1-1
cdr3_aa: CAISESTGLNTEAFF
cdr3_nt: TGTGCCATCAGTGAGTCGACAGGATTGAACACTGAAGCTTTCTTT

v_call: TRBV7-2
d_call: TRBD2
clone_size: NA
j_call: TRBJ2-7
cdr3_aa: CASSLQTSGIYEQYF
cdr3_nt: TGTGCCAGCAGCTTACAGACTAGCGGGATCTACGAGCAGTACTTC

v_call: TRBV19
d_call: NA
clone_size: NA
j_call: TRBJ1-6
cdr3_aa: CASSKRQERTPLHF
cdr3_nt: TGTGCCAGTAGTAAAAGACAGGAGCGGACACCCCTCCACTTT

v_call: TRBV10-3
d_call: NA
clone_size: NA
j_call: TRBJ1-1
cdr3_aa: CAISDVARGTAEAFF
cdr3_nt: TGTGCCATCAGTGACGTAGCCAGGGGAACGGCTGAAGCTTTCTTT

v_call: TRBV30
d_call: NA
clone_size: NA
j_call: TRBJ2-5
cdr3_aa: CAWVRDSKETQYF
cdr3_nt: TGTGCCTGGGTCAGGGACTCAAAAGAGACCCAGTACTTC

v_call: TRBV6-1
d_call: NA
clone_size: NA
j_call: TRBJ1-1
cdr3_aa: CASSEEAGPTEAFF
cdr3_nt: TGTGCCAGCAGTGAAGAGGCAGGCCCCACTGAAGCTTTCTTT

v_call: TRBV4-2
d_call: TRBD2
clone_size: NA
j_call: TRBJ2-1
cdr3_aa: CASSSRLAGDNNEQFF
cdr3_nt: TGTGCCAGCAGCTCACGACTAGCGGGGGATAACAATGAGCAGTTCTTC

v_call: TRBV9
d_call: NA
clone_size: NA
j_call: TRBJ2-2
cdr3_aa: CASSPRTDGELFF
cdr3_nt: TGTGCCAGCAGCCCGCGAACAGACGGGGAGCTGTTTTTT

v_call: TRBV29-1
d_call: NA
clone_size: NA
j_call: TRBJ2-3
cdr3_aa: CSVDQGGPDTQYF
cdr3_nt: TGCAGCGTTGACCAGGGCGGGCCAGATACGCAGTATTTT

v_call: TRBV4-3
d_call: NA
clone_size: NA
j_call: TRBJ1-2
cdr3_aa: CASSQESDRPYGYTF
cdr3_nt: TGCGCCAGCAGCCAAGAAAGTGACAGGCCCTATGGCTACACCTTC

v_call: TRBV7-2
d_call: NA
clone_size: few
j_call: TRBJ1-4
cdr3_aa: CASSSQGTNEKLFF
cdr3_nt: TGTGCCAGCAGCTCGCAGGGAACTAATGAAAAACTGTTTTTT

v_call: TRBV2
d_call: NA
clone_size: NA
j_call: TRBJ2-7
cdr3_aa: CASTLDSRTPYEQYF
cdr3_nt: TGTGCCAGCACCCTCGACAGTCGTACCCCCTACGAGCAGTACTTC

v_call: TRBV27
d_call: NA
clone_size: once
j_call: TRBJ2-7
cdr3_aa: CASRLKGPYEQYF
cdr3_nt: TGTGCCAGCAGACTCAAGGGCCCCTACGAGCAGTACTTC

v_call: TRBV7-2
d_call: NA
clone_size: few
j_call: TRBJ2-3
cdr3_aa: CASSRQVSTDTQYF
cdr3_nt: TGTGCCAGCAGCAGACAGGTTAGCACAGATACGCAGTATTTT

v_call: TRBV5-8
d_call: NA
clone_size: NA
j_call: TRBJ1-6
cdr3_aa: CASSPLRGQRLRSPLHF
cdr3_nt: TGTGCCAGCAGCCCCCTCCGGGGGCAGCGACTGAGGTCACCCCTCCACTTT

v_call: TRBV30
d_call: TRBD1
clone_size: few
j_call: TRBJ1-5
cdr3_aa: CAWNQGADQPQHF
cdr3_nt: TGTGCCTGGAATCAGGGGGCGGATCAGCCCCAGCATTTT

v_call: TRBV9
d_call: NA
clone_size: NA
j_call: TRBJ1-3
cdr3_aa: CASSPGLSGNTIYF
cdr3_nt: TGTGCCAGCAGCCCGGGCCTATCAGGAAACACCATATATTTT

v_call: TRBV6-1
d_call: NA
clone_size: NA
j_call: TRBJ1-1
cdr3_aa: CASSVSGVVSTEAFF
cdr3_nt: TGTGCCAGCAGTGTATCGGGGGTCGTGAGCACTGAAGCTTTCTTT

v_call: TRBV13
d_call: NA
clone_size: once
j_call: TRBJ1-6
cdr3_aa: CASSAPTLHSPLHF
cdr3_nt: TGTGCCAGCAGCGCGCCAACTTTGCACTCACCCCTCCACTTT

v_call: TRBV19
d_call: NA
clone_size: few
j_call: TRBJ1-5
cdr3_aa: CASGHREGGNQPQHF
cdr3_nt: TGTGCCAGTGGTCACAGGGAAGGAGGCAATCAGCCCCAGCATTTT

v_call: TRBV9
d_call: TRBD2
clone_size: NA
j_call: TRBJ2-1
cdr3_aa: CASSPRTSASSYNEQFF
cdr3_nt: TGTGCCAGCAGCCCCCGGACTAGCGCGAGCTCCTACAATGAGCAGTTCTTC

v_call: TRBV5-1
d_call: TRBD2
clone_size: many
j_call: TRBJ2-7
cdr3_aa: CASSQLGTSGYEQYF
cdr3_nt: TGCGCCAGCAGCCAGCTCGGGACTAGCGGTTACGAGCAGTACTTC

v_call: TRBV10-2
d_call: TRBD2
clone_size: NA
j_call: TRBJ2-4
cdr3_aa: CASSSGMTKNIQYF
cdr3_nt: TGCGCCAGCTCTAGCGGGATGACCAAAAACATTCAGTACTTC

v_call: TRBV10-3
d_call: NA
clone_size: few
j_call: TRBJ1-3
cdr3_aa: CAIIGAGNTIYF
cdr3_nt: TGTGCCATCATCGGGGCTGGAAACACCATATATTTT